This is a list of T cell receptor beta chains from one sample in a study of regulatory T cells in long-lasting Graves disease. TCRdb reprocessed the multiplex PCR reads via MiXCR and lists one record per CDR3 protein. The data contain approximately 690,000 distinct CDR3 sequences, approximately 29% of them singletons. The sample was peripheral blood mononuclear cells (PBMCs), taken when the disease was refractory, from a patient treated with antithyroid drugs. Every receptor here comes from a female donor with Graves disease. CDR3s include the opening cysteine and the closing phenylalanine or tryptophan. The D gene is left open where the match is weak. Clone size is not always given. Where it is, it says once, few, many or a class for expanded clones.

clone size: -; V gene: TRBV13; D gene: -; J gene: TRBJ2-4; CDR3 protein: CASSWVPPRIQYF; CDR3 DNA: TGTGCCAGCAGCTGGGTCCCCCCAAGGATTCAGTACTTC
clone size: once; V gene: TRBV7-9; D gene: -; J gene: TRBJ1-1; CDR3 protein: CASSLEYGKGEAFF; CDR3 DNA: TGTGCCAGCAGCTTAGAGTACGGGAAGGGTGAAGCTTTCTTT
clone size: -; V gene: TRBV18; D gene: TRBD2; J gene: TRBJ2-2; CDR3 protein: CASSTSGMNTGELFF; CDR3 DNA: TGTGCCAGCTCAACTAGCGGGATGAACACCGGGGAGCTGTTTTTT
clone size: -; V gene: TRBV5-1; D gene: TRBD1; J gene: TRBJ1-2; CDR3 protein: CASSSTTGVKSYTF; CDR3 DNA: TGCGCCAGCAGCTCAACGACAGGGGTTAAGAGCTACACCTTC
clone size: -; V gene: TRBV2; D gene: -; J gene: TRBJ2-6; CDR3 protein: CASKASSGANVLTF; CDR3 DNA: TGTGCCAGCAAGGCCTCCTCTGGGGCCAACGTCCTGACTTTC
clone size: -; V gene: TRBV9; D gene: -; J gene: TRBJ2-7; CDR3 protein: CASSVEGGGLGGEQYF; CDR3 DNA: TGTGCCAGCAGCGTAGAGGGTGGGGGGCTCGGAGGCGAGCAGTACTTC
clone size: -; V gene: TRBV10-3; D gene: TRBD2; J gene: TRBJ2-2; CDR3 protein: CAISELSGGSGELFF; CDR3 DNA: TGTGCCATCAGTGAGTTGAGCGGGGGCAGCGGGGAGCTGTTTTTT
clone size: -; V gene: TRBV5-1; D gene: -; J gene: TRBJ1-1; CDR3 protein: CASTFGGLRNTEAFF; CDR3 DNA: TGCGCCAGCACCTTTGGGGGGTTACGGAATACTGAAGCTTTCTTT
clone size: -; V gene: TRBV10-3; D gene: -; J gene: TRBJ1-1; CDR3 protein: CAARDLNGEAFF; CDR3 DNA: TGTGCCGCCCGAGACCTGAACGGTGAAGCTTTCTTT
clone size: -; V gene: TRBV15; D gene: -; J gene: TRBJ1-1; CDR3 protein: CATSRDSAAATTEAFF; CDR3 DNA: TGTGCCACCAGCAGAGATAGTGCCGCGGCGACCACTGAAGCTTTCTTT
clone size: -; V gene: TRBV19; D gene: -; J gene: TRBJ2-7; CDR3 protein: CASSNRRGVGYEQYF; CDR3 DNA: TGTGCCAGTAGTAATAGGCGGGGAGTTGGCTACGAGCAGTACTTC
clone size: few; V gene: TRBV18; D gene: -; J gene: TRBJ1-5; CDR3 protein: CASSPTGQFNQPQHF; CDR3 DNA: TGTGCCAGCTCACCAACCGGCCAGTTCAATCAGCCCCAGCATTTT
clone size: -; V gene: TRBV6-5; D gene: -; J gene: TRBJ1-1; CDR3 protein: CASSYASGATEAFF; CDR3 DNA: TGTGCCAGCAGTTACGCCAGCGGGGCCACTGAAGCTTTCTTT
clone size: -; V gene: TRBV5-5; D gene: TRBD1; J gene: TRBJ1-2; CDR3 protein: CASSLYPDRGDGYTF; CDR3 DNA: TGTGCCAGCAGCTTGTACCCGGACAGGGGGGATGGCTACACCTTC
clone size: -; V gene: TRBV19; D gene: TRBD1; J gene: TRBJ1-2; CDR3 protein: CVSNYRGLGGYTF; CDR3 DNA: TGTGTCAGTAACTACAGGGGGCTTGGAGGCTACACCTTC
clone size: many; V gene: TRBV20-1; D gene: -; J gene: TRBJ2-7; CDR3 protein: CSATGGTRTWEQYF; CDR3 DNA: TGCAGTGCTACGGGTGGGACGCGGACGTGGGAGCAGTACTTC
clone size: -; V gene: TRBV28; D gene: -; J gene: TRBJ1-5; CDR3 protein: CASEPGNQPQHF; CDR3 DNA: TGTGCCAGCGAACCAGGGAATCAGCCCCAGCATTTT
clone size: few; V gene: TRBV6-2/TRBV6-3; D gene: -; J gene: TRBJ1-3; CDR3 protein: CASSYSTDSGNTIYF; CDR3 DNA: TGTGCCAGCAGTTACTCGACGGACTCTGGAAACACCATATATTTT
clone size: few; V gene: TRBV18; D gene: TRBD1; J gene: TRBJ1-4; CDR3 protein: CASSRRTGADEKLFF; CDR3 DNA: TGTGCCAGCTCACGCAGGACAGGCGCGGATGAAAAACTGTTTTTT
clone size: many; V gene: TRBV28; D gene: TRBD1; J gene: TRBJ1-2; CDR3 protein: CASSPPDRGRFYGYTF; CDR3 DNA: TGTGCCAGCAGTCCACCCGACAGGGGGCGATTCTATGGCTACACCTTC
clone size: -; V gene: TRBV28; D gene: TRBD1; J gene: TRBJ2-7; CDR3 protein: CASSLGTGSAEQYF; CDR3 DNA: TGTGCCAGCAGTCTAGGGACAGGGTCTGCCGAGCAGTACTTC
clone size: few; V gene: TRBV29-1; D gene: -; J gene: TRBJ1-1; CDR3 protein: CSVPDGFADTEAFF; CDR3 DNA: TGCAGCGTTCCGGACGGGTTCGCAGACACTGAAGCTTTCTTT
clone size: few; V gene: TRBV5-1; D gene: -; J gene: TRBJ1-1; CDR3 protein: CASSPPLTVLNRNEAFF; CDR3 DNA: TGCGCCAGCAGCCCGCCACTGACAGTCCTAAACCGAAATGAAGCTTTCTTT
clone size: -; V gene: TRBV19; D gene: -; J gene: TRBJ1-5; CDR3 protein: CASSMTTNQPQHF; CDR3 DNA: TGTGCCAGTAGTATGACTACCAATCAGCCCCAGCATTTT
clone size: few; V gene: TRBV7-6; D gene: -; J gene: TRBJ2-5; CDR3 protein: CASSITGLQETQYF; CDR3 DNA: TGTGCCAGCAGCATCACAGGGTTGCAAGAGACCCAGTACTTC
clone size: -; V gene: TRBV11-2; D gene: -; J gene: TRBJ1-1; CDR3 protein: CASSLAGQRGTEAFF; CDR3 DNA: TGTGCCAGCAGCTTAGCAGGACAGCGGGGGACTGAAGCTTTCTTT
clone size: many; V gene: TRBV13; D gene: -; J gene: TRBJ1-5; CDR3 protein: CASSLRGYNQPQHF; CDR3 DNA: TGTGCCAGCAGCTTACGGGGGTACAATCAGCCCCAGCATTTT
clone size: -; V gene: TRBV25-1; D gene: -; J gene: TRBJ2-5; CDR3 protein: CASSKEGDPHQETQYF; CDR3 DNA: TGTGCCAGCAGTAAGGAGGGGGACCCCCACCAAGAGACCCAGTACTTC
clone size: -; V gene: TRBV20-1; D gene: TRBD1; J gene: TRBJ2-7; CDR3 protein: CSALGQGYEQYF; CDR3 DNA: TGCAGTGCCCTGGGACAGGGATACGAGCAGTACTTC